This T cell receptor beta chain was sequenced in a study of blood T cells in healthy people across ages. A second PCR of roughly 7 to 11 cycles used a sample-barcoded 5' primer and a J-beta primer mix. TCRdb used MiXCR to reprocess the 5' RACE reads, holding one entry per CDR3 protein. This sample has hundreds of thousands of distinct CDR3 sequences, with under 40% found just once. This CDR3 has 15 residues. Trimming removed 0 bases at V and 0 bases at J, with 11 bases between. Germline-derived CDR1 and CDR2 are DFQATT and SNEGSKA (reference sequence). This TCR was recovered from a man between 18 and 29 years old in good health. The chain joins TRBV20-1 to TRBJ1-1; D is ambiguous. The sequenced sample was blood. The CDR3 DNA reads TGCAGTGCTAGAGATCCGGCCTCCCTGAACACTGAAGCTTTCTTT. This sequence encodes CSARDPASLNTEAFF.